One and the same sample provided the 8 T cell receptor beta chains below, sequenced in a study of T cells in localized non-small cell lung cancer. Produced via immunoSEQ multiplex PCR; TCRdb's table is partial and in-frame only. The sample contains tens of thousands of clones, about 83% of which appear only once. The sample consisted of peripheral blood, taken before any cancer treatment. These receptors originate from a female donor older than 55 with stage I lung adenocarcinoma.

The chain recombines TRBV7-3 with TRBJ2-1; TRBD2 matches at 8 bases. Germline CDR1 and CDR2: SGHTA and FQGTGA. Unmatched junction bases numbered 9, after V lost 5 bases and J lost 0 bases. The CDR3 is 17 residues long. The CDR3, as DNA: TGTGCCAGCAGCCCCAGGACTAGCTCCCCCTCCTACAATGAGCAGTTCTTC. This encodes CASSPRTSSPSYNEQFF. The full variable domain, completed using reference TRBV7-3 and TRBJ2-1, is GAGVSQTPSNKVTEKGKYVELRCDPISGHTALYWYRQSLGQGPEFLIYFQGTGAADDSGLPNDRFFAVRPEGSVSTLKIQRTERGDSAVYLCASSPRTSSPSYNEQFFGPGTRLTVL.

CDR3 in amino acids: CASSPSQATNEKLFF. CDR3 DNA sequence: TGCGCCAGCAGCCCCTCACAGGCAACTAATGAAAAACTGTTTTTT. The chain is built from TRBV5-1 and TRBJ1-4, with a weak D call TRBD1 (5 bases). Germline CDR1 SGHRS, CDR2 YFSETQ. The germline V and J ends were trimmed by 4 bases and 0 bases, with 10 bases remaining between them. The CDR3 totals 15 residues.

This chain joins TRBV14 and TRBJ2-1; a weak D match, TRBD2 (5 bases). The CDR3 totals 15 residues. CDR1 is SGHDN and CDR2 is FVKESK in the germline V gene. V lost 3 bases and J 7 bases, leaving 16 bases between the germline ends. CDR3 sequence: CASSHPGFTYNEQFF. The CDR3, as DNA: TGTGCCAGCAGCCACCCGGGATTTACGTATAATGAGCAGTTCTTC. The variable domain in full, completed from reference TRBV14 and TRBJ2-1, reads EAGVTQFPSHSVIEKGQTVTLRCDPISGHDNLYWYRRVMGKEIKFLLHFVKESKQDESGMPNNRFLAERTGGTYSTLKVQPAELEDSGVYFCASSHPGFTYNEQFFGPGTRLTVL.

V is TRBV19 and J is TRBJ1-1; TRBD1 agrees at 9 bases. Trimming removed 7 bases from V and 6 bases from J; junction bases left unmatched: 9. CDR1 and CDR2 from the germline V gene are LNHDA and SQIVND (reference sequence). This CDR3 spans 14 amino acids. CDR3 amino acids: CASTVDRGIAEAFF. As DNA, the CDR3 is TGTGCCAGTACCGTCGACAGGGGGATAGCTGAAGCTTTCTTT.

The genes are TRBV5-1 and TRBJ2-7, with TRBD1 matching 7 bases. Trimming took 4 bases from V and 2 from J; bases not matched to a gene: 9. The CDR3 contains 15 residues. From germline, CDR1 is SGHRS and CDR2 YFSETQ. CDR3 region: CASSARGGAPYEQYF. DNA for the CDR3: TGCGCCAGCAGCGCACGAGGGGGCGCGCCCTACGAGCAGTACTTC.

J is TRBJ1-6 and V is TRBV7-8; the D gene is possibly TRBD1 (6 bases). V lost 5 bases, J lost 4 bases, and 15 bases lay in between. The CDR3 runs to 16 residues. Looked up from germline, CDR1 is SGHVS and CDR2 is FQNEAQ. The CDR3: CASSREQGRYNSPLHF. The CDR3 bases are TGTGCCAGCAGCCGAGAGCAGGGGAGATATAATTCACCCCTCCACTTT. The full variable domain, rest sourced from reference TRBV7-8 and TRBJ1-6, is GAGVSQSPRYKVAKRGQDVALRCDPISGHVSLFWYQQALGQGPEFLTYFQNEAQLDKSGLPSDRFFAERPEGSVSTLKIQRTQQEDSAVYLCASSREQGRYNSPLHFGNGTRLTVT.

The chain uses TRBV29-1 and TRBJ2-7; D might be TRBD1 (5 bases). Germline V gene data show CDR1 as SQVTM and CDR2 as ANQGSEA. The CDR3 is 11 amino acids. V lost 6 bases and J lost 2, with 8 bases in between. The CDR3 sequence is CSVETAYEQYF. CDR3 DNA: TGCAGCGTGGAGACAGCCTACGAGCAGTACTTC.

CDR3 sequence: CASSRLAGVTDTQYF. The CDR3 region has the DNA TGTGCCAGCAGCCGACTAGCGGGGGTTACAGATACGCAGTATTTT. V gene TRBV5-4 combines with J gene TRBJ2-3, with 12 bases lining up with TRBD2. Losses at the gene ends were 4 bases for V and 3 bases for J; bases not matched to a gene: 3. Germline assignment: CDR1 SGHNT and CDR2 YYREEE (reference sequence). The CDR3 runs to 15 residues.